This T cell receptor (beta chain) was sequenced in a study of blood T cell repertoires in COVID-19. Study information: PBMCs, B-cell-depleted T cells, or T cells were the source of the cDNA or gDNA that made up the material.

V was shortened by 3 bases and J by 5 bases, with 10 bases between the two germline ends. The CDR3 is 14 amino acids. Germline assignment: CDR1 LNHDA and CDR2 SQIVND (reference sequence). The age range of participants was about 18 to 95 years, with residence in about 25 US areas. In Cohort 3, a recovered donor had either two negative PCRs, clearance, or symptom resolution. Profiled with immunoSEQ multiplex PCR; TCRdb holds only in-frame clones, not every one. Of about 210,000 clones in the sample, 70% to 90% were seen once. The gene calls are TRBV19 and TRBJ2-2; TRBD2 is a possible D gene (5 bases). The sequence came from a man aged 35-49 years who had recovered from COVID-19. The specimen was PBMCs or T cells enriched from blood (not recorded which). The CDR3 sequence is CASSIGTGTGELFF. CDR3 in DNA: TGTGCCAGTAGTATTGGAACGGGGACCGGGGAGCTGTTTTTT.